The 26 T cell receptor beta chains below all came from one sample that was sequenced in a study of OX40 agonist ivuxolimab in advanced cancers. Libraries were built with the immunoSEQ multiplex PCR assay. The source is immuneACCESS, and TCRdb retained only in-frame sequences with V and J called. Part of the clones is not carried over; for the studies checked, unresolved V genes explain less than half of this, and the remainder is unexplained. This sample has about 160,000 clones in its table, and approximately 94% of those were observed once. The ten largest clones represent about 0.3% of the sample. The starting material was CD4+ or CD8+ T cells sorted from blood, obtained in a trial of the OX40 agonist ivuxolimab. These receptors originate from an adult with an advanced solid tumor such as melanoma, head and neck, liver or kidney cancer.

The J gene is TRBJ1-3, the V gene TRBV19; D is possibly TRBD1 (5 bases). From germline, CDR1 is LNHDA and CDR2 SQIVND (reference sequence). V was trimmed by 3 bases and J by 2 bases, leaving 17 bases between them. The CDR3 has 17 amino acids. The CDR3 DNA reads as TGTGCCAGTAGTATCCTTAGACAGTCGAACCCTGGAAACACCATATATTTT. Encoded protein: CASSILRQSNPGNTIYF.

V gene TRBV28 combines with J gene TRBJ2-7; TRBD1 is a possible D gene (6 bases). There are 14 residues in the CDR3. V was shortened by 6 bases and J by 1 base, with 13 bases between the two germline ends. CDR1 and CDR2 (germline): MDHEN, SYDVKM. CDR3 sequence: CASRVGTWSYEQYF. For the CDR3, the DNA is TGTGCCAGCAGGGTAGGGACATGGTCCTACGAGCAGTACTTC.

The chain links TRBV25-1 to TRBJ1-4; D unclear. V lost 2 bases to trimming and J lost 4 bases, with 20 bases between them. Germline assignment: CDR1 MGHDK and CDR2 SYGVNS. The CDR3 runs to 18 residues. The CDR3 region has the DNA TGTGCCAGCAGTGAAATCCCCTTCCCGGACCCCTTTAATGAAAAACTGTTTTTT. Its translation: CASSEIPFPDPFNEKLFF.

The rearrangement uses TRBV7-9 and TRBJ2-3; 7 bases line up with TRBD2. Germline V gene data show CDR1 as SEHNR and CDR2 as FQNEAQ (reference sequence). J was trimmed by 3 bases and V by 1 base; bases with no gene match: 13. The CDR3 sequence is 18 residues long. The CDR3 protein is CASSLDTLRERWTDTQYF. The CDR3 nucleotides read TGTGCCAGCAGCTTAGATACGTTGCGGGAGAGGTGGACAGATACGCAGTATTTT.

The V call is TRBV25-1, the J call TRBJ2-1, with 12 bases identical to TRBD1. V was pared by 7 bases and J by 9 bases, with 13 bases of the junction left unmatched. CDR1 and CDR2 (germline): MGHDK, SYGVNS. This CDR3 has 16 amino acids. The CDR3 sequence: CASTAVGTGGSGEQFF. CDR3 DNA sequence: TGTGCCAGCACCGCTGTAGGGACAGGGGGCTCGGGTGAGCAGTTCTTC.

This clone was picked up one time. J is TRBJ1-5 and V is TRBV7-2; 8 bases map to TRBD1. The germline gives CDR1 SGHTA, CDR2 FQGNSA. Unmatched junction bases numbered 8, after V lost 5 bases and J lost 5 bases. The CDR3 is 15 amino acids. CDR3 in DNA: TGTGCCAGCAGCCAGGGGGCGCGGGGTCATCAGCCCCAGCATTTT. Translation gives CASSQGARGHQPQHF.

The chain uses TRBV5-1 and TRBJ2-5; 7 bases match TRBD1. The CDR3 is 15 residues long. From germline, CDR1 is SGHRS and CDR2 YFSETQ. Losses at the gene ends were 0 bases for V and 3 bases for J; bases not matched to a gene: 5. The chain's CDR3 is CASSLAVGGEETQYF. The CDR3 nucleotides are TGCGCCAGCAGCTTGGCCGTAGGGGGCGAAGAGACCCAGTACTTC.

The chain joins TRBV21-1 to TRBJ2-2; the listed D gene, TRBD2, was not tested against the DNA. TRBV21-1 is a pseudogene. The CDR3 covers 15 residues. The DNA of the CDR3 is TGTGCCAGCAGCAAGAGGGTACAAAACACCGGGGAGCTGTTTTTT. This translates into CASSKRVQNTGELFF.

CDR3 DNA sequence: TGTGCCAGGGGACCGAGCGCCCCCTACGAGCAGTACTTC. Translated, it gives CARGPSAPYEQYF. The chain couples TRBV28 to TRBJ2-7; D possibly matches TRBD1 or TRBD2 (5 bases each). V was trimmed by 9 bases and J by 2 bases, leaving 14 bases between them. This CDR3 has 13 residues. Per the germline V gene, CDR1 is MDHEN and CDR2 is SYDVKM. The entire variable domain, with the rest obtained from reference TRBV28 and TRBJ2-7, is as follows: DVKVTQSSRYLVKRTGEKVFLECVQDMDHENMFWYRQDPGLGLRLIYFSYDVKMKEKGDIPEGYSVSREKKERFSLILESASTNQTSMYLCARGPSAPYEQYFGPGTRLTVT.

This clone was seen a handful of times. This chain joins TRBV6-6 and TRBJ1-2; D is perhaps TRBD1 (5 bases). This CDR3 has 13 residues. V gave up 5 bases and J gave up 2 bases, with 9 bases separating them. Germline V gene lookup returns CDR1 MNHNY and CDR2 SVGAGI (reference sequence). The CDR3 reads CASSLDKNYGYTF. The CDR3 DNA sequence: TGTGCCAGCAGTCTGGACAAGAACTATGGCTACACCTTC.

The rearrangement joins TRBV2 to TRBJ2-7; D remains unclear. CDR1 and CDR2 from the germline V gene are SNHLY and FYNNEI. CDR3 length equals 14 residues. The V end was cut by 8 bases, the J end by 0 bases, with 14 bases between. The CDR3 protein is CASRLHDSSYEQYF. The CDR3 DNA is TGTGCCAGCCGACTTCACGATAGCTCCTACGAGCAGTACTTC. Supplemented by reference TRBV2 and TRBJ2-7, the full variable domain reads EPEVTQTPSHQVTQMGQEVILRCVPISNHLYFYWYRQILGQKVEFLVSFYNNEISEKSEIFDDQFSVERPDGSNFTLKIRSTKLEDSAMYFCASRLHDSSYEQYFGPGTRLTVT.

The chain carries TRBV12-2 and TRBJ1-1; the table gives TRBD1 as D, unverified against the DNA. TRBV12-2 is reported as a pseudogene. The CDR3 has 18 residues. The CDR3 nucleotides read TGTGCAAGTCGCTTAGGCTCTTTCCAGGGGGCTAGGAGGACTGAAGCTTTCTTT. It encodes CASRLGSFQGARRTEAFF.

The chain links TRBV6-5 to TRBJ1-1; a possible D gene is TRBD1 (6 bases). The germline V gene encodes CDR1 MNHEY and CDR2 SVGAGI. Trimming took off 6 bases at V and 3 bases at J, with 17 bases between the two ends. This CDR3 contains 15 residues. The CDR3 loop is CASSPGPRGDTEAFF. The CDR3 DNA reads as TGTGCCAGCAGCCCGGGCCCTAGGGGGGACACTGAAGCTTTCTTT.

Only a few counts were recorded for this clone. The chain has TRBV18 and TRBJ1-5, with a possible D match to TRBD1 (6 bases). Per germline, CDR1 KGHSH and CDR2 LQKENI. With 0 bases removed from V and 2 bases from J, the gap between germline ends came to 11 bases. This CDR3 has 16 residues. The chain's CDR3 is CASSPPAGGGNQPQHF. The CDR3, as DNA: TGTGCCAGCTCACCACCGGCCGGGGGCGGCAATCAGCCCCAGCATTTT.

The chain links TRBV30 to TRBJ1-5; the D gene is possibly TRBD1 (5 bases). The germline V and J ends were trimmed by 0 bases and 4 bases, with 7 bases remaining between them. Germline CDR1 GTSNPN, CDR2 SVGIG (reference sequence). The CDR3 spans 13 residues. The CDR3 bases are TGTGCCTGGAGTGTCGAGGGGAATCAGCCCCAGCATTTT. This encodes CAWSVEGNQPQHF.

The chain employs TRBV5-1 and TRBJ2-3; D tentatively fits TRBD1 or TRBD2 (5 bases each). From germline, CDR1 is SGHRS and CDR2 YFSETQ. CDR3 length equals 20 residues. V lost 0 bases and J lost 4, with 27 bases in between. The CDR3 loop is CASSLALLPELGAGADTQYF. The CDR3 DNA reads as TGCGCCAGCAGCTTGGCCCTTCTCCCAGAACTAGGGGCTGGGGCAGATACGCAGTATTTT.

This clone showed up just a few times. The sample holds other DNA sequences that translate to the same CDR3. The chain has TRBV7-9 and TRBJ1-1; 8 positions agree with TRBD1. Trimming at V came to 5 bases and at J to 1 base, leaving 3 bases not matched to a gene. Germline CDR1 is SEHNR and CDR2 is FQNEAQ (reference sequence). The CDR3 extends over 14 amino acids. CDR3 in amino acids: CASSPGQGNTEAFF. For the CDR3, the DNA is TGTGCCAGCAGCCCCGGACAGGGGAACACTGAAGCTTTCTTT.

Written as DNA, the CDR3 is TGTGCCTGGAGCAGGATCCGGGGGCAGTTCTTC. Translation: CAWSRIRGQFF. This chain connects TRBV30 to TRBJ2-1; maybe TRBD2 (5 bases). CDR3 size: 11 residues. V was pared by 3 bases and J by 12 bases, with 12 bases between. Germline loops: CDR1 GTSNPN, CDR2 SVGIG (reference sequence).

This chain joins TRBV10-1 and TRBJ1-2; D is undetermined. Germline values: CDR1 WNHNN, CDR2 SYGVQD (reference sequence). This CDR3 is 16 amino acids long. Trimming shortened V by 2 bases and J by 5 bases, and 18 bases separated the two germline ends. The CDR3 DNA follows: TGCGCCAGCAGTGAGGGGGTGGAGAGCCATATTTATGGCTACACCTTC. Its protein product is CASSEGVESHIYGYTF.

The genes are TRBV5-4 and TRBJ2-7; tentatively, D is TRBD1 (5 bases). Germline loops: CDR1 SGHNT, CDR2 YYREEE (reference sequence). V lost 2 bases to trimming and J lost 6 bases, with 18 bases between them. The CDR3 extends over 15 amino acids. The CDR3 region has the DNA TGTGCCAGCAGCTTATGGACAATTCAGGAGTCCGAGCAGTACTTC. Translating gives CASSLWTIQESEQYF.

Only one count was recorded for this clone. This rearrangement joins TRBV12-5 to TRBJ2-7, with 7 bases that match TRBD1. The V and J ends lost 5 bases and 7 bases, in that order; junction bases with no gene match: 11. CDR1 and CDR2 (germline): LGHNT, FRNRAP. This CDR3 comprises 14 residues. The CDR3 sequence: CASGGDRGLREQYF. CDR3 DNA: TGTGCTAGTGGTGGGGACAGAGGGTTGAGGGAGCAGTACTTC.

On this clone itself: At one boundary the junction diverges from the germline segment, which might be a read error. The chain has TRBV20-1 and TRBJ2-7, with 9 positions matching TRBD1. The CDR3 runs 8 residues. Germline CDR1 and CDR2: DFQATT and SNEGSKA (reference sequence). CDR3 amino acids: CSARDRVF. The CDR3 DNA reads TGCAGTGCTCGGGACAGGGTGTTC.

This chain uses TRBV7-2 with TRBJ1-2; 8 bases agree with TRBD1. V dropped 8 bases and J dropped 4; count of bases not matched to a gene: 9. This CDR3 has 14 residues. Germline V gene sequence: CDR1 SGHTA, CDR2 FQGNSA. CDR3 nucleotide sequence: TGTGCCAGCTGCCTGGACAGGGCATCCTATGGCTACACCTTC. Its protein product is CASCLDRASYGYTF. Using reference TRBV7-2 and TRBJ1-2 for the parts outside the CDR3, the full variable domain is GAGVSQSPSNKVTEKGKDVELRCDPISGHTALYWYRQSLGQGLEFLIYFQGNSAPDKSGLPSDRFSAERTGGSVSTLTIQRTQQEDSAVYLCASCLDRASYGYTFGSGTRLTVV.

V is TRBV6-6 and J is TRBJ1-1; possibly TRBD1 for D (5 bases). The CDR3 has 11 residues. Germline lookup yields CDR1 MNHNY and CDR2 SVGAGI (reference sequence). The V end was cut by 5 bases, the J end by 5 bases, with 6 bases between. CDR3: CASSEGTEAFF. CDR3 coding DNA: TGTGCCAGCAGTGAGGGGACTGAAGCTTTCTTT.

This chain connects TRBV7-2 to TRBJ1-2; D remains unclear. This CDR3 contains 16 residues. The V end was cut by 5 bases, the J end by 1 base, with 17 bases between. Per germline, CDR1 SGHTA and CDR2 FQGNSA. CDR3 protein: CASSLQPSTVNYGYTF. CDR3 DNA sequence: TGTGCCAGCAGCCTCCAACCCTCGACGGTTAACTATGGCTACACCTTC.

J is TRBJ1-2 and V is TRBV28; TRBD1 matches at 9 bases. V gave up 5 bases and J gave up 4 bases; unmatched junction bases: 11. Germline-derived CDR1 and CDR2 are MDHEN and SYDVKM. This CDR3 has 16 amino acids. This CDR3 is CASSITGGAEFYGYTF. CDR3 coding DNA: TGTGCCAGCAGTATAACAGGGGGCGCGGAATTCTATGGCTACACCTTC.